These T cell receptor beta chains were read from a single sample in a study of OX40 agonist ivuxolimab in advanced cancers. The repertoire was sequenced with immunoSEQ multiplex PCR; TCRdb's copy has only in-frame clones and lacks some. The table includes 65,000 to 85,000 clones, roughly nine tenths detected once. The material sequenced was CD4+ or CD8+ T cells sorted from blood, taken in a trial of the OX40 agonist ivuxolimab. The receptors shown here come from an adult with an advanced solid tumor such as melanoma, head and neck, liver or kidney cancer. Both conserved end residues are part of each CDR3. A D gene is named only where the DNA matches it firmly. Clone size is shown for a subset of rows, as once, few, many or a class of expanded clone.

d_call: NA; clone_size: NA; j_call: TRBJ2-7; v_call: TRBV5-5; cdr3_aa: CASSFAPYYEQYF; cdr3_nt: TGTGCCAGCAGCTTCGCCCCCTACTACGAGCAGTACTTC
d_call: NA; clone_size: once; j_call: TRBJ1-2; v_call: TRBV4-1; cdr3_aa: CASSRRDSYAMRYTF; cdr3_nt: TGCGCCAGCAGCCGCAGAGACAGTTACGCTATGCGGTACACCTTC
d_call: TRBD1; clone_size: NA; j_call: TRBJ2-7; v_call: TRBV5-4; cdr3_aa: CASSTPGQGEYEQYF; cdr3_nt: TGTGCCAGCAGCACCCCGGGACAGGGAGAATACGAGCAGTACTTC
d_call: NA; clone_size: NA; j_call: TRBJ1-4; v_call: TRBV5-1; cdr3_aa: CASSPQGLSTNEKLFF; cdr3_nt: TGCGCCAGCAGCCCCCAGGGGCTATCAACTAATGAAAAACTGTTTTTT
d_call: TRBD2; clone_size: NA; j_call: TRBJ2-1; v_call: TRBV6-5; cdr3_aa: CASSPGLAGHNEQFF; cdr3_nt: TGTGCCAGCAGTCCTGGACTAGCGGGGCACAATGAGCAGTTCTTC
d_call: TRBD2; clone_size: NA; j_call: TRBJ2-7; v_call: TRBV15; cdr3_aa: CATSRQGTSGRNEQYF; cdr3_nt: TGTGCCACCAGCAGACAAGGGACTAGCGGGAGGAACGAGCAGTACTTC
d_call: NA; clone_size: once; j_call: TRBJ2-5; v_call: TRBV5-4; cdr3_aa: CASSQGQYQETQYF; cdr3_nt: TGTGCCAGCAGCCAAGGACAGTACCAAGAGACCCAGTACTTC
d_call: NA; clone_size: NA; j_call: TRBJ2-5; v_call: TRBV6-9; cdr3_aa: CASSKVTGRQETQYF; cdr3_nt: TGTGCCAGCAGTAAAGTGACAGGGAGGCAAGAGACCCAGTACTTC
d_call: TRBD1; clone_size: NA; j_call: TRBJ1-1; v_call: TRBV6-1; cdr3_aa: CASKTTGSAEAFF; cdr3_nt: TGTGCCAGCAAAACGACAGGGTCGGCTGAAGCTTTCTTT
d_call: NA; clone_size: NA; j_call: TRBJ1-3; v_call: TRBV30; cdr3_aa: CAWSSWGGRSGNTIYF; cdr3_nt: TGTGCCTGGAGTTCCTGGGGGGGGAGGTCAGGAAACACCATATATTTT
d_call: NA; clone_size: NA; j_call: TRBJ2-2; v_call: TRBV25-1; cdr3_aa: CASRQENTGELFF; cdr3_nt: TGTGCCAGCAGACAGGAAAACACCGGGGAGCTGTTTTTT
d_call: NA; clone_size: NA; j_call: TRBJ2-5; v_call: TRBV5-1; cdr3_aa: CASSLAEGPQETQYF; cdr3_nt: TGCGCCAGCAGCTTGGCCGAGGGACCGCAAGAGACCCAGTACTTC
d_call: TRBD2; clone_size: NA; j_call: TRBJ2-7; v_call: TRBV5-4; cdr3_aa: CASSLDSGRLEQYF; cdr3_nt: TGTGCCAGCAGCTTGGACAGCGGGAGGTTAGAGCAGTACTTC
d_call: NA; clone_size: NA; j_call: TRBJ2-3; v_call: TRBV14; cdr3_aa: CASSLRTGTDTQYF; cdr3_nt: TGTGCCAGCAGCCTCCGGACCGGCACAGATACGCAGTATTTT
d_call: NA; clone_size: NA; j_call: TRBJ2-2; v_call: TRBV10-3; cdr3_aa: CAISESGKFAGELFF; cdr3_nt: TGTGCCATCAGTGAGTCCGGGAAATTTGCCGGGGAGCTGTTTTTT
d_call: NA; clone_size: NA; j_call: TRBJ2-7; v_call: TRBV7-2; cdr3_aa: CASKQGISYEQYF; cdr3_nt: TGTGCCAGCAAACAGGGAATCTCCTACGAGCAGTACTTC
d_call: NA; clone_size: NA; j_call: TRBJ2-1; v_call: TRBV19; cdr3_aa: CASNQEAGRDNEQFF; cdr3_nt: TGTGCCAGTAACCAAGAAGCGGGCAGGGACAATGAGCAGTTCTTC
d_call: TRBD2; clone_size: once; j_call: TRBJ2-1; v_call: TRBV29-1; cdr3_aa: CSVEPPSGGVGEQFF; cdr3_nt: TGCAGCGTTGAGCCCCCTAGCGGGGGAGTGGGTGAGCAGTTCTTC
d_call: TRBD1; clone_size: NA; j_call: TRBJ2-1; v_call: TRBV6-1; cdr3_aa: CASRTGTGRNEQFF; cdr3_nt: TGTGCCAGCAGGACCGGGACAGGGCGCAATGAGCAGTTCTTC
d_call: NA; clone_size: NA; j_call: TRBJ2-3; v_call: TRBV27; cdr3_aa: CASSLSSKRVGRSGYTDTQYF; cdr3_nt: TGTGCCAGCAGTTTATCAAGTAAGCGAGTCGGCCGAAGCGGGTACACAGATACGCAGTATTTT
d_call: TRBD1; clone_size: NA; j_call: TRBJ1-5; v_call: TRBV19; cdr3_aa: CASSRPLGRAGGRYQPQHF; cdr3_nt: TGTGCCAGTAGTAGGCCCCTCGGGAGAGCAGGGGGCAGGTATCAGCCCCAGCATTTT
d_call: NA; clone_size: NA; j_call: TRBJ2-1; v_call: TRBV11-2; cdr3_aa: CASSSSVRSYNEQFF; cdr3_nt: TGTGCCAGCAGCTCATCAGTCCGCTCCTACAATGAGCAGTTCTTC
d_call: NA; clone_size: NA; j_call: TRBJ2-7; v_call: TRBV7-3; cdr3_aa: CASSRGLAYEQYF; cdr3_nt: TGTGCCAGCAGCCGCGGATTAGCCTACGAGCAGTACTTC
d_call: TRBD1; clone_size: few; j_call: TRBJ1-1; v_call: TRBV6-6; cdr3_aa: CASSYQGGTEAFF; cdr3_nt: TGTGCCAGCAGTTACCAGGGGGGCACTGAAGCTTTCTTT
d_call: NA; clone_size: NA; j_call: TRBJ1-1; v_call: TRBV25-1; cdr3_aa: CASSRGVNTEAFF; cdr3_nt: TGTGCCAGCAGCCGGGGGGTGAACACTGAAGCTTTCTTT
d_call: TRBD1; clone_size: once; j_call: TRBJ2-2; v_call: TRBV7-3; cdr3_aa: CASSLRQGARTGELFF; cdr3_nt: TGTGCCAGCAGCCTAAGACAGGGGGCTCGGACCGGGGAGCTGTTTTTT
d_call: TRBD1; clone_size: NA; j_call: TRBJ1-2; v_call: TRBV5-1; cdr3_aa: CASTLGVQGAIGYTF; cdr3_nt: TGCGCCAGCACCCTTGGGGTCCAGGGGGCGATCGGCTACACCTTC
d_call: NA; clone_size: NA; j_call: TRBJ1-2; v_call: TRBV6-1; cdr3_aa: CASSDARVSGNYGYTF; cdr3_nt: TGTGCCAGCAGTGATGCCAGGGTGTCGGGAAACTATGGCTACACCTTC
d_call: NA; clone_size: NA; j_call: TRBJ1-1; v_call: TRBV5-4; cdr3_aa: CASSSSTHRESTEAFF; cdr3_nt: TGTGCCAGCAGCTCATCTACTCACAGGGAATCCACTGAAGCTTTCTTT
d_call: TRBD2; clone_size: once; j_call: TRBJ2-1; v_call: TRBV29-1; cdr3_aa: CSVGTSGSSHEQFF; cdr3_nt: TGCAGCGTCGGGACTAGCGGGAGTAGCCATGAGCAGTTCTTC
d_call: NA; clone_size: NA; j_call: TRBJ1-1; v_call: TRBV5-6; cdr3_aa: CASSLEGSGLRRGAFF; cdr3_nt: TGTGCCAGCAGCTTGGAGGGGTCTGGGCTCAGGAGGGGAGCTTTCTTT
d_call: NA; clone_size: NA; j_call: TRBJ2-5; v_call: TRBV29-1; cdr3_aa: CSVGLGETQYF; cdr3_nt: TGCAGCGTTGGATTGGGGGAGACCCAGTACTTC
d_call: NA; clone_size: NA; j_call: TRBJ2-7; v_call: TRBV10-3; cdr3_aa: CAISPTNFFSYEQYF; cdr3_nt: TGTGCCATCAGCCCTACAAACTTCTTCTCCTACGAGCAGTACTTC
d_call: NA; clone_size: NA; j_call: TRBJ1-3; v_call: TRBV27; cdr3_aa: CASSLTYSSGNTIYF; cdr3_nt: TGTGCCAGCAGCCTGACGTATTCCTCTGGAAACACCATATATTTT
d_call: TRBD2; clone_size: few; j_call: TRBJ2-1; v_call: TRBV6-6; cdr3_aa: CASSSTGTSRYNEQFF; cdr3_nt: TGTGCCAGCAGTTCGACCGGGACTAGCAGGTACAATGAGCAGTTCTTC
d_call: NA; clone_size: NA; j_call: TRBJ1-5; v_call: TRBV4-1; cdr3_aa: CASSHLGGARQPQHF; cdr3_nt: TGCGCCAGCAGCCACCTGGGAGGGGCACGGCAGCCCCAGCATTTT
d_call: NA; clone_size: NA; j_call: TRBJ2-1; v_call: TRBV6-5; cdr3_aa: CASSYGSPRGDNEQFF; cdr3_nt: TGTGCCAGCAGTTACGGATCACCAAGGGGTGACAATGAGCAGTTCTTC
d_call: NA; clone_size: NA; j_call: TRBJ2-1; v_call: TRBV5-4; cdr3_aa: CASSLPGGDDEQFF; cdr3_nt: TGTGCCAGCAGCTTACCGGGCGGAGATGATGAGCAGTTCTTC
d_call: NA; clone_size: NA; j_call: TRBJ2-1; v_call: TRBV5-6; cdr3_aa: CASSLNRVRDEQFF; cdr3_nt: TGTGCCAGCAGCTTGAACAGGGTTAGAGATGAGCAGTTCTTC
d_call: TRBD1; clone_size: NA; j_call: TRBJ2-6; v_call: TRBV15; cdr3_aa: CATSRTGARANVLTF; cdr3_nt: TGTGCCACCAGCAGGACAGGGGCGAGGGCCAACGTCCTGACTTTC
d_call: NA; clone_size: NA; j_call: TRBJ2-7; v_call: TRBV6-1; cdr3_aa: CASSESYEQYF; cdr3_nt: TGTGCCAGCAGCGAAAGCTACGAGCAGTACTTC
d_call: NA; clone_size: NA; j_call: TRBJ1-1; v_call: TRBV19; cdr3_aa: CASSLRQNTEAFF; cdr3_nt: TGTGCCAGTAGTCTTAGGCAGAACACTGAAGCTTTCTTT
d_call: TRBD2; clone_size: NA; j_call: TRBJ2-2; v_call: TRBV5-1; cdr3_aa: CASSFAGGDPAGELFF; cdr3_nt: TGCGCCAGCAGCTTCGCGGGGGGGGACCCAGCCGGGGAGCTGTTTTTT
d_call: NA; clone_size: NA; j_call: TRBJ1-6; v_call: TRBV5-1; cdr3_aa: CASSLSSRGDSPLHF; cdr3_nt: TGCGCCAGCAGCTTGTCCTCCCGAGGAGATTCACCCCTCCACTTT
d_call: NA; clone_size: NA; j_call: TRBJ2-7; v_call: TRBV4-1; cdr3_aa: CASSQDIRPGISYEQYF; cdr3_nt: TGCGCCAGCAGCCAAGATATTAGGCCAGGGATCTCCTACGAGCAGTACTTC
d_call: NA; clone_size: NA; j_call: TRBJ2-7; v_call: TRBV28; cdr3_aa: CASSLNRVYF; cdr3_nt: TGTGCCAGCAGTCTTAACAGGGTATACTTC